This paragraph reports one T cell receptor beta chain. Its antigen is still unknown. The sample belongs to a study of T cells in Graves' hyperthyroidism and ophthalmopathy. RNA transcripts were the template for amplifying TCR beta CDR3 regions. The HTBI primer set drove a first-round RT-PCR of the TCR CDR3. TCRdb fed the multiplex PCR reads into MiXCR, producing one record per CDR3 protein. The sample consists of some 380,000 distinct CDR3 sequences, approximately 12% of them appearing once. Study-level results: Most thyroid-expanded clonotypes above 0.001 were also found in blood.

The sequence was collected from a man aged 25 to 40 with Graves' hyperthyroidism that later progressed to Graves' ophthalmopathy. Sequences were obtained from blood.

The DNA of the CDR3 is TGTGCCAGCAGCTCGGACAGGGGAGATTATGGCTACACCTTC. Protein sequence: CASSSDRGDYGYTF. The rearrangement uses TRBV7-9 and TRBJ1-2, with 9 bases aligning to TRBD1. The CDR3 is 14 residues long. CDR1 SEHNR and CDR2 FQNEAQ come from the germline V gene (reference sequence). V lost 4 bases to trimming and J lost 5 bases; unmatched junction nucleotides: 5.